The rows below give T cell receptor beta chains drawn from one sample of a study of blood T cells in healthy people across ages. TCRdb reprocessed the 5' RACE reads with MiXCR, giving one entry per CDR3 protein. Among fewer than 900,000 distinct CDR3 sequences listed, 43% were seen once. Sample: blood. Receptor source: a woman aged 55-75 years in good health. Both conserved end residues are part of each CDR3. The D gene is left open where the match is weak. Clone size appears in some rows only: once, few, many, or a class for an expanded clone.

TRBV2	NA	TRBJ2-1	14	few	CASRREASYNEQFF	TGTGCCAGCAGGAGGGAGGCGTCCTACAATGAGCAGTTCTTC
TRBV9	NA	TRBJ2-2	16	few	CASRATTKTNTGELFF	TGTGCCAGCAGGGCCACAACTAAGACGAACACCGGGGAGCTGTTTTTT
TRBV9	NA	TRBJ1-5	10	NA	CASVNQPQHF	TGTGCCAGCGTCAATCAGCCCCAGCATTTT
TRBV6-1	TRBD1	TRBJ1-5	15	NA	CASSKQGANNQPQHF	TGTGCCAGCAGCAAACAGGGGGCTAACAATCAGCCCCAGCATTTT
TRBV6-2/TRBV6-3	NA	TRBJ2-7	16	NA	CASSYSIQEGSDEQYF	TGTGCCAGCAGTTACTCGATTCAGGAAGGGTCCGACGAGCAGTACTTC
TRBV4-2	NA	TRBJ1-5	15	few	CASSPTTTSDQPQHF	TGTGCCAGCAGCCCCACGACCACGTCAGATCAGCCCCAGCATTTT
TRBV9	NA	TRBJ2-3	14	few	CASSGGGASDTQYF	TGTGCCAGCAGCGGAGGGGGAGCTTCAGATACGCAGTATTTT
TRBV5-1	TRBD2	TRBJ2-5	15	NA	CASSWISGGQETQYF	TGCGCCAGCAGCTGGATTAGCGGGGGCCAAGAGACCCAGTACTTC
TRBV2	NA	TRBJ2-7	14	few	CASRLGRSSYEQYF	TGTGCCAGCAGACTGGGCCGGAGTTCCTACGAGCAGTACTTC
TRBV5-1	NA	TRBJ2-5	13	NA	CASSSEGPETQYF	TGCGCCAGCAGCTCGGAGGGTCCAGAGACCCAGTACTTC
TRBV2	NA	TRBJ2-3	14	NA	CASNRNGGRDTQYF	TGTGCCAGCAACCGAAACGGGGGAAGAGATACGCAGTATTTT